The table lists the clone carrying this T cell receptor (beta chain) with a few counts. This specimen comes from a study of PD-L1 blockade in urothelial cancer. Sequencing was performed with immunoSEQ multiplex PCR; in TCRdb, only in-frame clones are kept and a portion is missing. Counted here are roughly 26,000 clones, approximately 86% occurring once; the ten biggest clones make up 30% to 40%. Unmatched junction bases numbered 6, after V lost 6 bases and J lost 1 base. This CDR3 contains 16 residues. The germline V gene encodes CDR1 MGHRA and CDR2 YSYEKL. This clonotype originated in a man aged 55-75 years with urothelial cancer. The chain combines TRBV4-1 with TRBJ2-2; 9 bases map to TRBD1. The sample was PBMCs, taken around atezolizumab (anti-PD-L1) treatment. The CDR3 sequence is CASRRRTGVNTGELFF. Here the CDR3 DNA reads TGCGCCAGCAGGCGACGGACAGGGGTGAACACCGGGGAGCTGTTTTTT.